The 6 T cell receptor beta chains in this list originate from one sample, sequenced in a study of CD8+ T cells in alopecia areata. RNA was isolated and reverse transcribed to cDNA, the sequencing template. TCRdb's table, derived via immunoSEQ multiplex PCR, lists solely in-frame clones and lacks some. Of approximately 150,000 clones listed, approximately 50% were seen once; the top ten hold less than 8%. Specimen: CD4+ T cells sorted from blood. These receptors originate from a human donor with alopecia areata.

This clone showed up just a few times. The chain has TRBV29-1 and TRBJ2-7, with D hard to call. V was trimmed by 4 bases and J by 4 bases, leaving 8 bases between them. The CDR3 runs to 11 residues. CDR1 and CDR2 from the germline V gene are SQVTM and ANQGSEA. CDR3 nucleotide sequence: TGCAGCGTTGGGGATAGATACGAGCAGTACTTC. Translation gives CSVGDRYEQYF.

The V and J genes are TRBV27 and TRBJ2-7; 7 nucleotides align to TRBD1. Germline values: CDR1 MNHEY, CDR2 SMNVEV (reference sequence). V lost 6 bases, J lost 4 bases, and 6 bases stayed unmatched. The CDR3 sequence is 13 residues long. DNA of the CDR3: TGTGCCAGCAGACAGGGGATTACATACGAGCAGTACTTC. It codes for CASRQGITYEQYF.

This chain joins TRBV7-2 and TRBJ2-1; D gene ambiguous. Trimming took 5 bases from V and 3 from J, leaving 11 bases between them. CDR1 SGHTA and CDR2 FQGNSA come from the germline V gene. The CDR3 runs 14 residues. CDR3 coding DNA: TGTGCCAGCAGCGGACCGGGCAGCTACAATGAGCAGTTCTTC. Translation gives CASSGPGSYNEQFF.

The chain combines TRBV6-5 with TRBJ2-1; D remains unclear. The germline gives CDR1 MNHEY, CDR2 SVGAGI. The CDR3 covers 13 residues. V shed 5 bases and J shed 8 bases, with 13 bases lying between them. CDR3 DNA: TGTGCCAGCAGTGTTGGGCTCCTCGATGAGCAGTTCTTC. This codes for CASSVGLLDEQFF.

The gene calls are TRBV5-1 and TRBJ2-1; D gene uncertain. V lost 4 bases and J 3 bases, leaving 8 bases between the germline ends. This CDR3 spans 13 amino acids. The germline V gene encodes CDR1 SGHRS and CDR2 YFSETQ. The CDR3: CASSPQVYNEQFF. The CDR3 nucleotides read TGCGCCAGCAGCCCTCAGGTCTACAATGAGCAGTTCTTC.

This clone has just one count. The rearrangement joins TRBV11-3 to TRBJ2-7; TRBD2 agrees at 12 bases. CDR1 is SGHNT and CDR2 is YENEEA in the germline V gene. The CDR3 is 16 residues long. With 3 bases clipped from V and 4 bases from J, the junction kept 7 bases outside the gene matches. CDR3 bases: TGTGCCAGCAGCTTTAATCTAGCGGGAGGGCCGTACGAGCAGTACTTC. The encoded protein is CASSFNLAGGPYEQYF. Full variable domain (outside the CDR3, taken from reference TRBV11-3 and TRBJ2-7): EAGVVQSPRYKIIEKKQPVAFWCNPISGHNTLYWYLQNLGQGPELLIRYENEEAVDDSQLPKDRFSAERLKGVDSTLKIQPAELGDSAVYLCASSFNLAGGPYEQYFGPGTRLTVT.